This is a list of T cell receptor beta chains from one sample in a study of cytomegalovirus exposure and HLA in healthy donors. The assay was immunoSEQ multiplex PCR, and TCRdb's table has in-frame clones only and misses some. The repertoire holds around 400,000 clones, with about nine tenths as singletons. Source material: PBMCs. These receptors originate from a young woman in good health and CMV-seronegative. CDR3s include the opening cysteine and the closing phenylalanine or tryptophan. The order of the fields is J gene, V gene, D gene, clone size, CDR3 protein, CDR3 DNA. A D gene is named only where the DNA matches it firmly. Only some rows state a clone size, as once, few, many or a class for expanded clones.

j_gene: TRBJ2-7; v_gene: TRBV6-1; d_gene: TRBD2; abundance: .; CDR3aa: CASRAWDYSSYEQYF; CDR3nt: TGTGCCAGCAGAGCCTGGGACTACTCCTCCTACGAGCAGTACTTC
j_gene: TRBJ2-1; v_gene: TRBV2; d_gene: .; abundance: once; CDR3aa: CASSDRVFGDNEQFF; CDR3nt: TGTGCCAGCAGTGACAGGGTTTTTGGGGACAATGAGCAGTTCTTC
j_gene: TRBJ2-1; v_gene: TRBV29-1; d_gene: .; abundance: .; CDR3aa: CSVGISDNEQFF; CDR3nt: TGCAGCGTCGGGATTTCCGACAATGAGCAGTTCTTC
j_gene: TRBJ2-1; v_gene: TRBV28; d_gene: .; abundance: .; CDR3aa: CASSDNNEQFF; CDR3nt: TGTGCCAGCAGCGACAACAATGAGCAGTTCTTC
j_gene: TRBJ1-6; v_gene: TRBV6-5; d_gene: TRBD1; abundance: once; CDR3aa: CASSYSRTGGPFSLHF; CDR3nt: TGTGCCAGCAGTTACTCGAGGACAGGGGGACCCTTTTCCCTCCACTTT
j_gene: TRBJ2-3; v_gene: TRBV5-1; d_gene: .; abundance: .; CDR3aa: CASSLGSVTDTQYF; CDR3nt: TGCGCCAGCAGCTTGGGTTCGGTGACAGATACGCAGTATTTT
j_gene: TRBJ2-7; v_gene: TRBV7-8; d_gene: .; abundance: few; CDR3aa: CASSGRRGAHEQYF; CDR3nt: TGTGCCAGCAGCGGACGCAGGGGAGCCCACGAGCAGTACTTC
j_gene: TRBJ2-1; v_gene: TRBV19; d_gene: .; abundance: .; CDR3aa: CASSGTPSYNEQFF; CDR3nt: TGTGCCAGTAGCGGGACTCCCTCCTACAATGAGCAGTTCTTC
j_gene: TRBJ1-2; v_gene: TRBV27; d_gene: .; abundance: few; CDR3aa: CASSPGNNYGYTF; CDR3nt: TGTGCCAGCAGTCCAGGGAACAACTATGGCTACACCTTC
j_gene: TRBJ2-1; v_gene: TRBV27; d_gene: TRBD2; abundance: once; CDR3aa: CASSFSGGAREQFF; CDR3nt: TGTGCCAGCAGTTTCTCGGGGGGGGCCCGGGAGCAGTTCTTC
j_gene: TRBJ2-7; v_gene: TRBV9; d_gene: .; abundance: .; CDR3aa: CASSVGQAWSYEQYF; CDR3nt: TGTGCCAGCAGCGTGGGGCAGGCTTGGTCCTACGAGCAGTACTTC
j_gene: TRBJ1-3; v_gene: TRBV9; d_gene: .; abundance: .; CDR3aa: CASSSRGYSGNTIYF; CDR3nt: TGTGCCAGCAGCAGCCGGGGTTATTCTGGAAACACCATATATTTT
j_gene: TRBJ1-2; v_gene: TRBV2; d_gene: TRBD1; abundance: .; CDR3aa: CASQTGTAPLYGYTF; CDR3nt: TGTGCCAGCCAAACCGGGACAGCGCCGCTCTATGGCTACACCTTC
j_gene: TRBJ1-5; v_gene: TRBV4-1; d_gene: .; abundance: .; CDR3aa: CASSQTQGRNQPQHF; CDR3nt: TGCGCCAGCAGCCAGACACAGGGACGCAATCAGCCCCAGCATTTT
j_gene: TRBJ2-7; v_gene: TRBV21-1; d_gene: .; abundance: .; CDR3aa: CASSKPRTEKMLRLAGGCEQYF; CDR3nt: TGTGCCAGCAGCAAACCCCGCACTGAGAAAATGTTGAGACTAGCGGGGGGCTGCGAGCAGTACTTC
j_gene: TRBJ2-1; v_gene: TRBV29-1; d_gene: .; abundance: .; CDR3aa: CSVGPPGVNEQFF; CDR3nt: TGCAGCGTTGGGCCCCCGGGGGTAAATGAGCAGTTCTTC
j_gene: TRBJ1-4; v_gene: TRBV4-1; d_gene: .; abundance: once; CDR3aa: CASSQPGGAEKLFF; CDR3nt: TGCGCCAGCAGCCAACCTGGAGGGGCTGAAAAACTGTTTTTT
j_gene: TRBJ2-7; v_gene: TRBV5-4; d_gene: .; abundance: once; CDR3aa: CASSLGGGGSYEQYF; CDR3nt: TGTGCCAGCAGCTTAGGAGGGGGGGGCTCCTACGAGCAGTACTTC
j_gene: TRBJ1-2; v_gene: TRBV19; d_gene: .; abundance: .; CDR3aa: CASSEDSNYGYTF; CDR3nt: TGTGCCAGTAGCGAGGACAGTAACTATGGCTACACCTTC
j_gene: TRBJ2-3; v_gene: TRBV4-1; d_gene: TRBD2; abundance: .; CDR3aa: CASSQDRTSGRRTHTDTQYF; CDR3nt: TGCGCCAGCAGCCAAGATAGGACTAGCGGGAGAAGAACACACACAGATACGCAGTATTTT
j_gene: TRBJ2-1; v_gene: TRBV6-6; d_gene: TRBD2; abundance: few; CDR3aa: CASSLLAGGGNEQFF; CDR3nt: TGTGCCAGCAGTTTACTAGCGGGAGGGGGCAATGAGCAGTTCTTC
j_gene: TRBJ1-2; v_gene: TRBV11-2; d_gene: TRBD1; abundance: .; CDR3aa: CASSQRTGVGYTF; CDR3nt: TGTGCCAGCAGCCAACGGACAGGGGTGGGCTACACCTTC
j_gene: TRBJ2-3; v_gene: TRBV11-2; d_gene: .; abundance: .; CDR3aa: CASSSLRVSPTDTQYF; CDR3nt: TGTGCCAGCAGCTCACTACGGGTGTCTCCCACAGATACGCAGTATTTT
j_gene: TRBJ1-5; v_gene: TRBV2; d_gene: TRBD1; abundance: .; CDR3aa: CASRGGFRTQHF; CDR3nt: TGTGCCAGCAGAGGGGGCTTTCGGACCCAGCATTTT
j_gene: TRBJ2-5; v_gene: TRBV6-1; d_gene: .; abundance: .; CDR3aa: CASSEGSQETQYF; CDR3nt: TGTGCCAGCAGTGAGGGCAGCCAAGAGACCCAGTACTTC
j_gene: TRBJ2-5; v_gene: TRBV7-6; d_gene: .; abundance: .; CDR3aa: CASSAQLRQRETQYF; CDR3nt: TGTGCCAGCAGCGCCCAGCTCCGACAAAGGGAGACCCAGTACTTC
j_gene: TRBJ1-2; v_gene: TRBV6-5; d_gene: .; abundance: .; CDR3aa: CASTSTGYGYTF; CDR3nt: TGTGCCAGCACCTCGACAGGCTATGGCTACACCTTC
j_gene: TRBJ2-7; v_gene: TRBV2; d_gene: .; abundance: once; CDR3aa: CASSEWGQGEQYF; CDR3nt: TGTGCCAGCAGTGAATGGGGCCAAGGCGAGCAGTACTTC
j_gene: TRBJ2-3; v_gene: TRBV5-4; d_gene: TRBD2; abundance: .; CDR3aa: CASSPEFRRGADTQYF; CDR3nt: TGTGCCAGCAGCCCCGAGTTTAGGCGGGGGGCAGATACGCAGTATTTT
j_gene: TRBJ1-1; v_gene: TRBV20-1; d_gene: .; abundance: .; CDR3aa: CSAKGGTEAFF; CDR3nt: TGCAGTGCTAAGGGGGGGACTGAAGCTTTCTTT
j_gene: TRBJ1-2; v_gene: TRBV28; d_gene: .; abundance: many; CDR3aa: CASPAEGSGYTF; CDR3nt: TGTGCCAGCCCTGCGGAAGGTAGTGGCTACACCTTC
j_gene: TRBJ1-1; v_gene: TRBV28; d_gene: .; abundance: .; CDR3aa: CASSFVRGTEAFF; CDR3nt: TGTGCCAGCAGTTTCGTCCGGGGCACTGAAGCTTTCTTT
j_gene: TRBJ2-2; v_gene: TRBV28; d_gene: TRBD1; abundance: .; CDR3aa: CASTPLGRQGVGELFF; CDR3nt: TGTGCCAGCACCCCTCTAGGACGGCAGGGGGTCGGGGAGCTGTTTTTT
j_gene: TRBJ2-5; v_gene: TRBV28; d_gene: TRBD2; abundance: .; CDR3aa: CASSLEGGAYEYQETQYF; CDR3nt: TGTGCCAGCAGTTTAGAGGGAGGGGCGTATGAGTACCAAGAGACCCAGTACTTC
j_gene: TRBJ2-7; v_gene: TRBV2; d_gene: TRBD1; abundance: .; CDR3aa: CASSWTGAYEQYF; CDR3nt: TGTGCCAGCAGTTGGACAGGGGCCTACGAGCAGTACTTC
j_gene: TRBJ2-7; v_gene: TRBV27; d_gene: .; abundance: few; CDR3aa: CASSFGRSLSYEQYF; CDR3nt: TGTGCCAGCAGTTTTGGTCGGAGCCTATCCTACGAGCAGTACTTC
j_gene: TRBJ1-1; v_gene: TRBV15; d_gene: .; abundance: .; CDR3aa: CATSMRGGTEAFF; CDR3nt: TGTGCCACCAGCATGAGAGGGGGCACTGAAGCTTTCTTT
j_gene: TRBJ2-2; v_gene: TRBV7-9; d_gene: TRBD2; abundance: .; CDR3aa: CASRPGLAGDTNTGELFF; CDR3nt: TGTGCCAGCAGACCCGGACTAGCGGGAGATACGAACACCGGGGAGCTGTTTTTT
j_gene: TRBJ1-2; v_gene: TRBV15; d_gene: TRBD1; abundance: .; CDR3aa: CATHPDRVARRGYTF; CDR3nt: TGTGCCACTCACCCGGACAGGGTAGCGCGTAGGGGCTACACCTTC
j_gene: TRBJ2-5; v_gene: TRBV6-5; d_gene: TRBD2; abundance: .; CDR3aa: CASSWGGETQYF; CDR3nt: TGTGCCAGCAGTTGGGGGGGAGAGACCCAGTACTTC
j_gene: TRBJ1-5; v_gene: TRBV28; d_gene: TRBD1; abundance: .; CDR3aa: CASSTQGFGNQPQHF; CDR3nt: TGTGCCAGCAGCACACAGGGGTTTGGCAATCAGCCCCAGCATTTT
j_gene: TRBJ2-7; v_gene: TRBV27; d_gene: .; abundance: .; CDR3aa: CASGRQQGTEQYF; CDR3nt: TGTGCCAGCGGTAGGCAACAGGGAACGGAGCAGTACTTC
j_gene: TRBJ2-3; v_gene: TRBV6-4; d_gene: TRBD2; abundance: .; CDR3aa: CASRPLAGGADTQYF; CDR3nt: TGTGCCAGCAGGCCCCTGGCGGGGGGGGCAGATACGCAGTATTTT
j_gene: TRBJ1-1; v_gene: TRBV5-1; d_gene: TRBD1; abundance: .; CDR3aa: CASSLSATGGGPELEAFF; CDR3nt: TGCGCCAGCAGCTTGTCCGCGACAGGGGGGGGACCTGAATTGGAAGCTTTCTTT